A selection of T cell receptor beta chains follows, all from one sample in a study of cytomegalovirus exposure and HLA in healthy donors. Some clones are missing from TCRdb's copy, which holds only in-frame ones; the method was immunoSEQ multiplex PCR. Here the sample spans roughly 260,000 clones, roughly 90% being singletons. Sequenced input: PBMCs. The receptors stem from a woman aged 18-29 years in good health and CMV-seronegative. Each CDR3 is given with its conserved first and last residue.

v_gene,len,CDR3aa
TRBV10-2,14,CASSSGTGAEKLFF
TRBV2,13,CASRRGMNNEQFF
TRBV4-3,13,CASSPGKGETQYF
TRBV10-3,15,CAISEPTGGGGEAFF
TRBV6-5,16,CASSYSWVGGNYGYTF
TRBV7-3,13,CASSLTSGQEAFF
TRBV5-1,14,CASSSPPGNYGYTF
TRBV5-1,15,CASSLEAAANYGYTF
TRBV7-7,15,CASSVLGGSTDTQYF
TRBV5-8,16,CASSLWRQYNTGELFF
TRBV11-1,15,CASSRWDRANTEAFF
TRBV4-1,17,CASSPARTSGGGDTQYF
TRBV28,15,CASSLAGGYYQPQHF
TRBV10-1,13,CASLRTEYNEQFF
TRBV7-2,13,CASSLVYQETQYF
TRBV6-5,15,CASRTTQGANSPLHF
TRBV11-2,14,CASSLGRGRYEQYF
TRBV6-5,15,CASSQGQGVYNEQFF
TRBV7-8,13,CASSPYDREEQFF
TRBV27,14,CASRRTGGLWGYTF
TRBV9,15,CASSVDPGSGNTIYF
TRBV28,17,CASSPEPSGTVNTEAFF
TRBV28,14,CASSLGDRAYGYTF
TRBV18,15,CASSRGRPGTGELFF
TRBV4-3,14,CASSQDGGVYEQYF
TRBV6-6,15,CASRPTGQGNSPLHF
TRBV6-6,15,CASSDRLSLNAEAFF
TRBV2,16,CASKEKTSGGENEQFF
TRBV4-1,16,CASSQDPSGATGELFF
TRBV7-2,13,CASRIGENTEAFF
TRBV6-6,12,CASSYKRDEAFF
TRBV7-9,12,CASSSASSPLHF
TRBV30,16,CAWSVRVAGGPGTQYF
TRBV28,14,CASSLWTGHQPQHF
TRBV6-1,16,CASSDFPDSSNSPLHF
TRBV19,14,CASSIPGLNNEQFF
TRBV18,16,CASSPPSRGYQETQYF
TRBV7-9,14,CASRLRGSYTEAFF
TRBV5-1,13,CASSPGTVYGYTF
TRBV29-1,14,CSVERGTGVEKLFF
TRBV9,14,CASSVQGLHYGYTF
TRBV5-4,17,CASSLGGLAGRTDTQYF
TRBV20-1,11,CSAPDRDGYTF
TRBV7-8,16,CASSLGSVRGNTEAFF
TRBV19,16,CASSRRQGSNTGELFF
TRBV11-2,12,CASSLLVGEQYF
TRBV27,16,CASSPSSGESQETQYF
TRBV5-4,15,CASSFAGVTNEKLFF
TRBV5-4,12,CASSLGLDEQYF
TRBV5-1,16,CASSWMGVQGTTEAFF
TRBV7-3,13,CASSDYMNTEAFF
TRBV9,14,CASSVSYRADEQFF